Sequencing of this TCR beta chain was carried out in a study of blood T cell repertoires in COVID-19 (dated by TCRdb to the early 2020s). Study-level background: Samples covering the acute and convalescent phases of COVID-19 were provided by collaborators in the United States, Italy and Spain. The prospective study material was composed of cDNA or gDNA derived from T cells, B-cell-depleted T cells, or PBMCs. The dataset comprised deeply sampled blood TCRbeta repertoires from subjects exposed to, actively infected with, or recovered from COVID-19. A freely available public database, intended as a resource for researchers studying the immune response to SARS-CoV-2, is where the repertoires were released. Samples were obtained from the ongoing ImmuneRACE study (first 160 participants) and from some 1,300 subjects provided by 6 global collaborators. Sample metadata almost always included a de-identified subject ID, COVID-19 status, age in years and sex. Where HLA class I and class II types were available, the types were taken from metadata supplied by the sample provider, not from assay-based typing. What the work shows at the level of the full study, not this receptor alone: The quantity of clinical and demographic metadata differed by source and by participant and was supplied without curation.

For CDR1 and CDR2, the germline V gene lists SQVTM and ANQGSEA. The CDR3 measures 14 amino acids from cysteine to phenylalanine. Only the CDR3 DNA is retained, 42 bases long and in frame from the first base. V and J lose 3 bases and 1 base, and a span of 9 bases separates them. Collaborating institutions collected whole blood in K2EDTA tubes following their own protocols. For TCRbeta analysis, collaborator samples were shipped as frozen whole blood, as isolated PBMCs, or as DNA extracted from either sample type. A note on this clone: Its antigen is currently not known. No qualities accompany the bases; no much larger clone lies one base away.

TCRbeta CDR3 regions were amplified from genomic DNA by means of the immunoSEQ Assay, a bias-controlled multiplex PCR. The study's processing was this. The number of nucleated cells in each sample was estimated from the amplification of reference gene primers within the assay. Sequence reads were collapsed and filtered to measure the absolute abundance of every unique TCRbeta CDR3 rearrangement. For each sample, productive Simpson clonality was calculated as the square root of Simpson's diversity index across productive rearrangements. TCRdb carries this immuneACCESS record with in-frame sequences only. Its versions omit some clonotypes, under half of them owing to an unresolved V gene in the studies checked, with the rest unexplained. That table supplies the V and J calls and clone size; D and trimming were determined from the DNA. This sample comprises 150,000 to 200,000 clones, about 85% of them detected only once. 0.99% of the sample is in the top ten clones.

The rearranged chain carries TRBV29-1 and TRBJ2-2; a tentative D call is TRBD2 (6 bases match). This TCR derives from a man aged 18-30 years with acute or convalescent COVID-19. Sequenced material: peripheral blood. The sequenced DNA is TGCAGCGTTGACGGGGACTTGAACACCGGGGAGCTGTTTTTT. Its protein is CSVDGDLNTGELFF.